These 18 T cell receptor beta chains were all obtained from the same sample, sequenced in a study of T cells in Graves' hyperthyroidism and ophthalmopathy. There were TCR beta CDR3 regions amplified from RNA transcripts. Initially, a first-round RT-PCR of the TCR CDR3 employed the HTBI primer set. TCRdb reanalysed the multiplex PCR reads using MiXCR and keeps one entry per CDR3 protein. The table has about 350,000 distinct CDR3 sequences, over 15% seen once; the top ten hold less than 20%. Sequences were obtained from blood. The receptors stem from a woman aged 40 to 50 with Graves' ophthalmopathy.

This clonotype was observed at least ten times. The chain has TRBV19 and TRBJ1-1; D remains unclear. The CDR3 contains 13 residues. CDR1 is LNHDA, CDR2 SQIVND, per germline (reference sequence). V was trimmed by 2 bases and J by 1 base, leaving 5 bases between them. In DNA, the CDR3 is TGTGCCAGTAGTATAAGAGCGAACACTGAAGCTTTCTTT. The encoded protein is CASSIRANTEAFF.

This clonotype was seen ten or more times. A much more abundant neighbour one base away suggests this may be a read error. The rearrangement links TRBV5-1 to TRBJ2-7; 8 bases match TRBD1. Germline-derived CDR1 and CDR2 are SGHRS and YFSETQ. CDR3 length: 16 residues. CDR3 nucleotide sequence: TGCGCCAACAGCTTTCTGAGGGGGACAGGATCTTCCGAGCAGTACTTC. Protein product: CANSFLRGTGSSEQYF. Using reference TRBV5-1 and TRBJ2-7 for the parts outside the CDR3, the full variable domain is KAGVTQTPRYLIKTRGQQVTLSCSPISGHRSVSWYQQTPGQGLQFLFEYFSETQRNKGNFPGRFSGRQFSNSRSEMNVSTLELGDSALYLCANSFLRGTGSSEQYFGPGTRLTVT.

The V call is TRBV3-1, the J call TRBJ1-1, with D maybe TRBD1 (6 bases). CDR3 length equals 17 residues. The ends were cut back, 0 bases at V and 0 bases at J, with 14 bases in the middle. Germline assignment: CDR1 LGHDT and CDR2 YNNKEL (reference sequence). CDR3 protein: CASSQDWQGRLNTEAFF. CDR3 sequence (DNA): TGTGCCAGCAGCCAAGATTGGCAGGGGCGTTTGAACACTGAAGCTTTCTTT.

This clonotype was seen ten or more times. The J gene is TRBJ1-2, the V gene TRBV28; D may be TRBD1 (5 bases). Germline V gene lookup returns CDR1 MDHEN and CDR2 SYDVKM. Trimming took off 3 bases at V and 2 bases at J, with 13 bases between the two ends. This CDR3 is built from 15 residues. Here the CDR3 DNA reads TGTGCCAGCAGTTTTCGAGGGACCTGGAACTATGGCTACACCTTC. It codes for CASSFRGTWNYGYTF.

This clonotype was seen ten or more times. The chain has TRBV10-2 and TRBJ1-5; D is uncertain. This CDR3 contains 13 residues. In germline, CDR1 is WSHSY, CDR2 SAAADI. With 3 bases removed from V and 7 bases from J, the gap between germline ends came to 10 bases. The CDR3 coding sequence is TGCGCCAGCAGTGACTCGAACGGGCAGCCCCAGCATTTT. Encoded protein: CASSDSNGQPQHF.

In this sample, this clonotype turned up many times. The chain combines TRBV7-8 with TRBJ2-2; TRBD2 is a possible D gene (6 bases). Deletions cut 0 bases from V and 4 bases from J, with 6 bases between. The CDR3 consists of 14 residues. The V gene's germline CDR1 is SGHVS and CDR2 FQNEAQ. The CDR3 DNA is TGTGCCAGCAGCTTAGCGGGAGGCACCGGGGAGCTGTTTTTT. It is translated as CASSLAGGTGELFF.

This chain joins TRBV5-1 and TRBJ2-7; unclear D gene. The CDR3 is 14 amino acids. Germline CDR1 and CDR2: SGHRS and YFSETQ. V lost 5 bases to trimming and J lost 2 bases, with 14 bases between them. CDR3 loop: CASRFRVDTYEQYF. Written as DNA, the CDR3 is TGCGCCAGCAGGTTCCGGGTCGATACCTACGAGCAGTACTTC.

This clonotype was picked up many times. The V and J genes are TRBV30 and TRBJ2-7; no clear D. This CDR3 spans 14 amino acids. The ends were cut back, 2 bases at V and 4 bases at J, with 15 bases in the middle. CDR1 and CDR2 from the germline V gene are GTSNPN and SVGIG (reference sequence). The CDR3 coding sequence is TGTGCCTGGAGTAGGGCCCCTTCAATATACGAGCAGTACTTC. The encoded protein is CAWSRAPSIYEQYF.

This clonotype was found many times. V gene TRBV6-5 combines with J gene TRBJ2-7; 8 bases align to TRBD1. With V trimmed by 0 bases and J by 3 bases, 10 bases remained unmatched. Per the germline V gene, CDR1 is MNHEY and CDR2 is SVGAGI. There are 17 residues in the CDR3. CDR3 in DNA: TGTGCCAGCAGTTACTCGACACCTGACAGGGGAAACTACGAGCAGTACTTC. Protein product: CASSYSTPDRGNYEQYF.

This clonotype has a count of ten or more. The V gene is TRBV15, the J gene TRBJ2-7, with D possibly being TRBD2 (5 bases). CDR3 length: 14 residues. Between the trimmed V and J ends, which lost 5 bases and 5 bases, there was a span of 16 bases. CDR1 is LNHNV and CDR2 is YYDKDF in the germline V gene (reference sequence). The chain's CDR3 is CATSLGVEANEQYF. For the CDR3, the DNA is TGTGCCACCAGCCTCGGGGTGGAGGCTAACGAGCAGTACTTC.

The sample holds many counts of this clonotype. The chain has TRBV2 and TRBJ2-5, with 8 bases that match TRBD1. The J segment lost 1 base and the V segment lost 7 bases, leaving 2 bases of the junction unmatched. Germline V gene sequence: CDR1 SNHLY, CDR2 FYNNEI. The CDR3 has 13 amino acids. CDR3: CASKGQAQETQYF. The DNA for the CDR3 is TGTGCCAGCAAGGGACAGGCCCAAGAGACCCAGTACTTC.

This clonotype was observed at least ten times. The chain combines TRBV6-5 with TRBJ1-3; D may be TRBD1 (6 bases). Germline CDR1 MNHEY, CDR2 SVGAGI. The CDR3 consists of 14 residues. V lost 4 bases to trimming and J lost 7 bases, with 14 bases between them. The CDR3 DNA follows: TGTGCCAGCAGTTCCACCGACAGGCGGAACACCATATATTTT. Protein sequence: CASSSTDRRNTIYF.

This clonotype has a handful of counts. The rearrangement uses TRBV5-1 and TRBJ2-7; D ambiguous. This CDR3 has 14 amino acids. Germline CDR1 SGHRS, CDR2 YFSETQ. Trimming cost V 0 bases and J 0 bases, with 7 bases left between them. CDR3 sequence (DNA): TGCGCCAGCAGCTTGGTCGTCAGCTCCTACGAGCAGTACTTC. This encodes CASSLVVSSYEQYF. Full variable domain (rest looked up from reference TRBV5-1 and TRBJ2-7): KAGVTQTPRYLIKTRGQQVTLSCSPISGHRSVSWYQQTPGQGLQFLFEYFSETQRNKGNFPGRFSGRQFSNSRSEMNVSTLELGDSALYLCASSLVVSSYEQYFGPGTRLTVT.

This clonotype came up a few times. This rearrangement joins TRBV4-1 to TRBJ2-4; 11 positions agree with TRBD1. J gave up 4 bases and V 1 base, and 6 bases lay outside the gene matches. Germline V gene lookup returns CDR1 MGHRA and CDR2 YSYEKL. The CDR3 loop spans 17 amino acids. The CDR3 region is CASSQGLRDRGKNIQYF. CDR3 nucleotides: TGCGCCAGCAGCCAAGGATTGCGGGACAGGGGGAAAAACATTCAGTACTTC.

This clonotype was observed at least ten times. The genes are TRBV6-4 and TRBJ2-7; 11 bases are a match to TRBD1. J gave up 11 bases and V 7 bases, and 31 bases lay outside the gene matches. In germline, CDR1 is MRHNA, CDR2 SNTAGT. The CDR3 loop spans 20 amino acids. The CDR3 DNA follows: TGTGCCAGCACTCGACCGGGGACAGGGGGGAGTAGCGGGTACCCAAACGCGGAGTACTTC. Protein sequence: CASTRPGTGGSSGYPNAEYF.

This clonotype was counted many times. The V and J genes are TRBV18 and TRBJ1-2, with 8 bases that match TRBD1. J was trimmed by 8 bases and V by 2 bases; bases with no gene match: 4. Germline loops: CDR1 KGHSH, CDR2 LQKENI. This CDR3 is 13 amino acids long. CDR3 DNA: TGTGCCAGCTCACCATCAGGGGGCTTAGGCTACACCTTC. Its translation is CASSPSGGLGYTF.

This clonotype was counted many times. The chain joins TRBV18 to TRBJ2-4; the match to TRBD1 covers 9 bases. This CDR3 region has 15 residues. The ends lost 6 bases at V and 5 bases at J; junction bases unmatched: 8. Germline V gene sequence: CDR1 KGHSH, CDR2 LQKENI. The CDR3 DNA follows: TGTGCCAGCTCGCAACAGGGGGCGCTGGAAAACATTCAGTACTTC. This codes for CASSQQGALENIQYF.

This clonotype was recorded at least ten times. This chain links TRBV6-5 with TRBJ2-5, with TRBD2 matching 8 bases. V lost 0 bases and J lost 5; bases outside the gene matches: 11. The CDR3 has 17 amino acids. The germline V gene encodes CDR1 MNHEY and CDR2 SVGAGI. CDR3 coding DNA: TGTGCCAGCAGTTACTCGATAGCGGGGAAGGAAGGGGAGACCCAGTACTTC. As protein: CASSYSIAGKEGETQYF.